The 10 T cell receptor beta chains presented below share a single source sample, sequenced in a study of cytomegalovirus exposure and HLA in healthy donors. This table comes from immunoSEQ multiplex PCR, and its TCRdb copy is limited to in-frame clones, with some not included. This repertoire shows 100,000 to 150,000 clones, approximately 88% found once; its top ten account for 2% to 2.5%. The specimen sequenced was PBMCs. The receptors originated from a woman aged 18 to 35 in good health and CMV-seronegative.

J is TRBJ1-2 and V is TRBV19, with 8 bases fitting TRBD1. J was trimmed by 8 bases and V by 5 bases; bases with no gene match: 7. The CDR3 consists of 13 residues. Germline V gene data show CDR1 as LNHDA and CDR2 as SQIVND (reference sequence). CDR3 in amino acids: CASSPRGHGGYTF. The CDR3 bases are TGTGCCAGTAGTCCCAGGGGGCATGGGGGCTACACCTTC.

This clone was detected once. The chain has TRBV29-1 and TRBJ2-6, with D possibly being TRBD1 (5 bases). CDR1 and CDR2 (germline): SQVTM, ANQGSEA. The CDR3 is 16 residues long. Deletions cut 5 bases from V and 0 bases from J, with 14 bases between. DNA of the CDR3: TGCAGCGTTTTAACGTCAGGGAACTCTGGGGCCAACGTCCTGACTTTC. Protein: CSVLTSGNSGANVLTF.

This clone was observed a few times. The chain couples TRBV29-1 to TRBJ1-2; the match to TRBD1 covers 8 bases. The CDR3 covers 13 residues. Germline CDR1 and CDR2: SQVTM and ANQGSEA. Unmatched junction bases numbered 7, after V lost 0 bases and J lost 10 bases. The CDR3 sequence: CSVEDDRGPDYTF. The CDR3 DNA reads TGCAGCGTTGAAGATGACAGGGGCCCTGACTACACCTTC.

V is TRBV5-1 and J is TRBJ2-7; maybe TRBD1 (5 bases). Germline assignment: CDR1 SGHRS and CDR2 YFSETQ. CDR3 length equals 16 residues. V lost 0 bases and J lost 4, with 17 bases in between. CDR3 sequence (DNA): TGCGCCAGCAGCTTGGCCGGGTCAGGGAAAGTGTACGAGCAGTACTTC. Protein product: CASSLAGSGKVYEQYF.

The V and J genes are TRBV30 and TRBJ2-2; tentative D call: TRBD2 (5 bases). This CDR3 is 16 amino acids long. The V end was cut by 2 bases, the J end by 8 bases, with 21 bases between. Germline-derived CDR1 and CDR2 are GTSNPN and SVGIG (reference sequence). CDR3 DNA sequence: TGTGCCTGGAGTAGGGCAGACTCGGAGGTAACGGGGGAGCTGTTTTTT. Protein sequence: CAWSRADSEVTGELFF.

The rearrangement joins TRBV2 to TRBJ2-7; TRBD1 matches 9 bases. The V and J ends lost 4 bases and 3 bases, in that order; junction bases with no gene match: 7. CDR3 length: 15 residues. CDR1 is SNHLY, CDR2 FYNNEI, per germline. The CDR3 sequence: CASSADRGTLYEQYF. CDR3 sequence (DNA): TGTGCCAGCAGTGCCGACAGGGGGACCCTCTACGAGCAGTACTTC.

The chain uses TRBV6-5 and TRBJ2-1, with D unclear. CDR3 size: 15 residues. V lost 2 bases and J 7 bases, leaving 15 bases between the germline ends. The germline CDR1 and CDR2 sequences are MNHEY and SVGAGI. CDR3 protein: CASSYGLGPGNEQFF. The CDR3, as DNA: TGTGCCAGCAGTTACGGCCTAGGCCCCGGGAATGAGCAGTTCTTC.

The rearrangement links TRBV7-9 to TRBJ1-4; 7 bases are shared with TRBD1. The ends lost 5 bases at V and 10 bases at J; junction bases unmatched: 16. The CDR3 is 16 residues long. Germline V gene lookup returns CDR1 SEHNR and CDR2 FQNEAQ (reference sequence). The CDR3 DNA sequence: TGTGCCAGCAGCGAAACTTCAGGGGGTGACCGGGGAAAACTGTTTTTT. Its translation: CASSETSGGDRGKLFF.

The chain employs TRBV9 and TRBJ2-3, with a tentative D call TRBD2 (5 bases). V lost 4 bases and J lost 4, with 16 bases in between. The CDR3 covers 15 residues. The germline V gene has CDR1 SGDLS and CDR2 YYNGEE. The CDR3 region is CASSTGWPGADTQYF. The CDR3 DNA sequence: TGTGCCAGCAGCACCGGTTGGCCCGGGGCAGATACGCAGTATTTT.

This chain uses TRBV28 with TRBJ2-2, with 13 bases fitting TRBD2. The germline V gene has CDR1 MDHEN and CDR2 SYDVKM. This CDR3 is 16 amino acids long. V was pared by 4 bases and J by 8 bases, with 7 bases of the junction left unmatched. CDR3 in DNA: TGTGCCAGCAGTTGGGGACTAGCGGGATGGGGAGGGGAGCTGTTTTTT. It is translated as CASSWGLAGWGGELFF.